Below, 22 T cell receptor beta chains from the same sample are listed, as sequenced in a study of shared clonotypes between healthy human individuals. Method: immunoSEQ multiplex PCR; TCRdb's copy keeps in-frame clones and lacks some. The table includes about 1.1 million clones, roughly 77% detected once. The sample was memory CD4+ T cells from PBMCs. As to subset: CD45RA-negative fraction. The receptors shown here come from a man between 18 and 35 years old in good health. Some clones in this sample may be carry-over from other donors' samples.

The chain links TRBV5-1 to TRBJ2-5; D might be TRBD1 or TRBD2, each matching 5 bases. The CDR3 loop spans 14 amino acids. V was trimmed by 9 bases and J by 2 bases, leaving 17 bases between them. Germline loops: CDR1 SGHRS, CDR2 YFSETQ. CDR3 DNA sequence: TGCGCCACCTCCCTACCGGGACCTCAAGAGACCCAGTACTTC. Its translation: CATSLPGPQETQYF.

The rearrangement uses TRBV9 and TRBJ2-2; 10 nucleotides agree with TRBD2. Per germline, CDR1 SGDLS and CDR2 YYNGEE. CDR3 length equals 15 residues. J was trimmed by 7 bases and V by 2 bases; bases with no gene match: 5. This CDR3 reads CASSVGVAGGGELFF. The CDR3 DNA sequence: TGTGCCAGCAGCGTCGGAGTAGCGGGAGGCGGGGAGCTGTTTTTT.

V and J are TRBV6-6 and TRBJ1-2; 7 bases line up with TRBD1. CDR3 length: 15 amino acids. V shed 8 bases and J 4 bases; nucleotides not matched to a gene: 13. The germline V gene encodes CDR1 MNHNY and CDR2 SVGAGI (reference sequence). The CDR3 reads CASQDPGGAAYGYTF. The CDR3, as DNA: TGTGCCAGCCAGGATCCAGGGGGGGCTGCCTATGGCTACACCTTC.

This clone showed up just once. The gene calls are TRBV28 and TRBJ2-5; TRBD2 aligns across 8 bases. With V trimmed by 2 bases and J by 4 bases, 9 bases remained unmatched. Looked up from germline, CDR1 is MDHEN and CDR2 is SYDVKM. This CDR3 comprises 16 residues. CDR3: CASSLSGTSHRETQYF. The DNA for the CDR3 is TGTGCCAGCAGTTTAAGCGGGACTAGTCACCGAGAGACCCAGTACTTC.

Details on this clone: The junction and the germline gene differ at one end; a read error may be behind it. The chain joins TRBV28 to TRBJ2-7, with 9 bases matching TRBD2. The CDR3 extends over 14 amino acids. Germline CDR1 is MDHEN and CDR2 is SYDVKM. CDR3 in amino acids: CASSLGLAGLRVDF. The CDR3, as DNA: TGTGCCAGCAGTTTGGGTCTAGCGGGGCTCCGGGTGGACTTC.

This chain uses TRBV28 with TRBJ2-1, with 11 bases aligning to TRBD2. Germline CDR1 and CDR2: MDHEN and SYDVKM. Germline trimming cut 4 bases from V and 2 bases from J; bases unmatched to any gene: 4. CDR3 length: 16 amino acids. CDR3 nucleotide sequence: TGTGCCAGCAGTTCCTCTAGCGGGAGGCCCTACAATGAGCAGTTCTTC. It codes for CASSSSSGRPYNEQFF.

The chain has TRBV21-1 and TRBJ2-4; the DNA was not used to check the table's D call, TRBD1. TRBV21-1 is annotated as a pseudogene. The CDR3 contains 15 residues. The CDR3, as DNA: TGTGCCAGCAGCAAACAAAAGGGGGATAAAAACATTCAGTACTTC. It codes for CASSKQKGDKNIQYF.

The gene calls are TRBV20-1 and TRBJ2-1, with D unresolved. This CDR3 is built from 11 residues. The ends were cut back, 3 bases at V and 15 bases at J, with 15 bases in the middle. CDR1 is DFQATT, CDR2 SNEGSKA, per germline (reference sequence). This chain's CDR3 is CSASRLSIGFF. CDR3 in DNA: TGCAGTGCTAGTCGACTTTCTATCGGGTTCTTC.

This chain uses TRBV5-4 with TRBJ2-5; D is tentatively TRBD1 or TRBD2 (5 bases each). CDR3 length equals 14 residues. From germline, CDR1 is SGHNT and CDR2 YYREEE (reference sequence). Trimming pared 4 bases from V and 2 bases from J, leaving 12 bases between. The CDR3: CASSAGTVQETQYF. CDR3 sequence (DNA): TGTGCCAGCAGCGCCGGGACCGTACAAGAGACCCAGTACTTC.

The V and J genes are TRBV28 and TRBJ1-5; D might be TRBD1 (5 bases). The V end lost 6 bases, the J end lost 5 bases, and 14 bases lay between the germline ends. Per germline, CDR1 MDHEN and CDR2 SYDVKM. The CDR3 runs to 14 residues. This CDR3 reads CASRDTLGHQPQHF. The CDR3 DNA reads TGTGCCAGCAGAGATACCCTGGGGCATCAGCCCCAGCATTTT.

This clone was recorded a few times. The rearrangement links TRBV19 to TRBJ1-1, with D perhaps TRBD1 (5 bases). The CDR3 spans 16 residues. Looked up from germline, CDR1 is LNHDA and CDR2 is SQIVND (reference sequence). The V gene lost 9 bases and the J gene lost 1 base, with 21 bases spanning the gap. In DNA, the CDR3 is TGTGCCAGCACCAAGGGGTGGGGGAGCGAGAACACTGAAGCTTTCTTT. The encoded protein is CASTKGWGSENTEAFF.

The V gene is TRBV28, the J gene TRBJ1-1; possibly TRBD1 for D (5 bases). Trimming removed 7 bases at V and 9 bases at J, with 21 bases between. This CDR3 is 14 amino acids long. Per germline, CDR1 MDHEN and CDR2 SYDVKM. The CDR3 nucleotides read TGTGCCAGCATTTCCCCGGGGGGGTGGAGGCAAGCTTTCTTT. It codes for CASISPGGWRQAFF.

CDR3 sequence: CASSPTGTPNTEAFF. The CDR3 nucleotides are TGTGCCAGCAGCCCCACCGGGACACCGAACACTGAAGCTTTCTTT. This chain links TRBV5-4 with TRBJ1-1, with a tentative D call TRBD1 (6 bases). Germline V gene data show CDR1 as SGHNT and CDR2 as YYREEE (reference sequence). The CDR3 is 15 residues long. The germline V and J ends were trimmed by 4 bases and 1 base, with 14 bases remaining between them.

This clone was seen more than once but under ten times. The V gene is TRBV20-1, the J gene TRBJ2-5; D may be TRBD1 (5 bases). The CDR3 is 11 amino acids. V dropped 8 bases and J dropped 4 bases, with 11 bases sitting between them. Germline lookup yields CDR1 DFQATT and CDR2 SNEGSKA (reference sequence). This CDR3 is CSPRQGETQYF. CDR3 nucleotide sequence: TGCAGTCCCCGGCAGGGAGAGACCCAGTACTTC.

The genes are TRBV28 and TRBJ1-1, with D tentatively TRBD1 (5 bases). The V and J ends lost 5 bases and 2 bases respectively, with 15 bases between them. CDR3 length equals 15 residues. Germline values: CDR1 MDHEN, CDR2 SYDVKM. CDR3 region: CASSPPGRGNTEAFF. The CDR3 DNA reads as TGTGCCAGCAGTCCCCCCGGGAGGGGAAACACTGAAGCTTTCTTT.

This clone was detected ten times or more. This sample also contains other DNA sequences that code for the same CDR3. The chain combines TRBV5-1 with TRBJ1-1; D is undetermined. The germline V gene has CDR1 SGHRS and CDR2 YFSETQ. CDR3 length equals 16 residues. V shed 0 bases and J shed 0 bases, with 12 bases lying between them. CDR3 in amino acids: CASSLGGPSMNTEAFF. The CDR3 DNA sequence: TGCGCCAGCAGCTTGGGCGGCCCTTCAATGAACACTGAAGCTTTCTTT. Combining the CDR3 with reference TRBV5-1 and TRBJ1-1 gives the whole variable domain KAGVTQTPRYLIKTRGQQVTLSCSPISGHRSVSWYQQTPGQGLQFLFEYFSETQRNKGNFPGRFSGRQFSNSRSEMNVSTLELGDSALYLCASSLGGPSMNTEAFFGQGTRLTVV.

Comment on this clone: The missing conserved phenylalanine or tryptophan at the end of this CDR3 makes a read error likely. Because the CDR3's place on the DNA is in doubt, the DNA is left out and the CDR3 is given as listed by TCRdb. V is TRBV3-2 and J is TRBJ2-7. TRBV3-2 is deemed a pseudogene. The CDR3 has 8 amino acids, counting both end residues. The CDR3 is CASSQTSP.

CDR3 region: CASRRQGGYGYTF. In nucleotides, the CDR3 is TGTGCCAGCAGGCGACAGGGAGGCTATGGCTACACCTTC. The chain recombines TRBV6-1 with TRBJ1-2; 7 positions match TRBD1. CDR3 length: 13 residues. V lost 6 bases to trimming and J lost 4 bases; unmatched junction nucleotides: 5. Per the germline V gene, CDR1 is MNHNS and CDR2 is SASEGT.

V and J are TRBV5-1 and TRBJ1-2, with D possibly matching TRBD1 (5 bases). Trimming pared 1 base from V and 8 bases from J, leaving 12 bases between. The CDR3 runs 13 residues. CDR1 SGHRS and CDR2 YFSETQ come from the germline V gene. CDR3 residues: CASSLMGENGYTF. CDR3 nucleotides: TGCGCCAGCAGCTTGATGGGGGAAAACGGCTACACCTTC.

The rearrangement uses TRBV20-1 and TRBJ1-2; D ambiguous. Trimming removed 6 bases from V and 8 bases from J, with 13 bases in between. CDR3 length: 11 amino acids. CDR1 and CDR2 from the germline V gene are DFQATT and SNEGSKA (reference sequence). For the CDR3, the DNA is TGCAGTGCGGTGAGGATGAACGGCTACACCTTC. Protein sequence: CSAVRMNGYTF.

This clone occurred many times. The chain carries TRBV7-6 and TRBJ2-5, with D possibly being TRBD1 or TRBD2 (6 bases each). TRBJ2-7 matches the DNA end more closely, so the J call is doubtful. Germline CDR1 SGHVS, CDR2 FNYEAQ. This CDR3 is 12 amino acids long. CDR3 nucleotides: TGTGCCAGCAGCCCCCGGGGGCGCGAGCAGTACTTC. It translates to CASSPRGREQYF.

CDR3 DNA sequence: TGTGCCAGTTGTGGGACAGGTCCCTTTGTGAACGAGCAGTACTTC. It translates to CASCGTGPFVNEQYF. The chain combines TRBV2 with TRBJ2-7, with TRBD1 matching over 8 bases. CDR1 and CDR2 from the germline V gene are SNHLY and FYNNEI. There are 15 residues in the CDR3. After removal of 9 bases from V and 5 bases from J, the junction contained 15 bases not matched to a gene.